This T cell receptor (beta chain) appears in the sequencing data of a study of cytomegalovirus exposure and HLA in healthy donors. The study, taken as a whole, reports: Reportedly, a later analysis found an Asian-associated ancestry cluster had fewer N-insertions than the approximately 600-donor mean.

The V and J ends lost 4 bases and 9 bases respectively, with 16 bases between them. Germline CDR1 is GTSNPN and CDR2 is SVGIG (reference sequence). The CDR3 is 13 amino acids. The PCR employed 60 Vbeta primers together with 13 Jbeta primers. Sequencing was performed with immunoSEQ multiplex PCR; in TCRdb, only in-frame clones are kept and a portion is missing. The repertoire consists of over 150,000 clones, with more than 75% occurring once and the leading ten covering more than 0.75%. As concerns this clone: Its antigen remains unidentified.

The receptor was derived from a girl under 10 years old in good health and CMV-seropositive. Input material: PBMCs. The gene calls are TRBV30 and TRBJ2-1, with D perhaps matching TRBD1 (6 bases). This CDR3 is CAWIGRGVSEQFF. The CDR3 DNA sequence: TGTGCCTGGATCGGCAGGGGAGTTAGTGAGCAGTTCTTC. The full variable domain, completed using reference TRBV30 and TRBJ2-1, is SQTIHQWPATLVQPVGSPLSLECTVEGTSNPNLYWYRQAAGRGLQLLFYSVGIGQISSEVPQNLSASRPQDRQFILSSKKLLLSDSGFYLCAWIGRGVSEQFFGPGTRLTVL.